The subject of this entry is one TCR beta chain. The data originate from a study of cytomegalovirus exposure and HLA in healthy donors. Trimming removed 3 bases from V and 4 bases from J; junction bases left unmatched: 4. CDR1 is WNHNN, CDR2 SYGVQD, per germline (reference sequence). This CDR3 is 15 amino acids long. Amplification used 60 Vbeta primers and 13 Jbeta primers. Only in-frame clones appear in the TCRdb table, and some are missing; sequencing was by immunoSEQ multiplex PCR. Of approximately 150,000 clones in the sample, 75% were seen once. Sequenced sample: PBMCs. J is TRBJ2-1 and V is TRBV10-1, with 9 nucleotides matching TRBD2. This sequence was found in a man in his forties or fifties in good health and CMV-seronegative. The DNA for the CDR3 is TGCGCCAGCAGTGAATCAGCGGGGGGTTACAATGAGCAGTTCTTC. The encoded protein is CASSESAGGYNEQFF.